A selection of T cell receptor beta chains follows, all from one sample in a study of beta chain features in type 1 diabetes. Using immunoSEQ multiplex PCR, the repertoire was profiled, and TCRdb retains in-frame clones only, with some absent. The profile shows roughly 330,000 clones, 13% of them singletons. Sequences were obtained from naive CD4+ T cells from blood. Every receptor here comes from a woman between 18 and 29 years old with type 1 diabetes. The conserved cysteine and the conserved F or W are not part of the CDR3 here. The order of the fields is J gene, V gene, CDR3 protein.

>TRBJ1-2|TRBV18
ASSRSDREGTGFT
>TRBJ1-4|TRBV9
ASSVDGRKNEKLF
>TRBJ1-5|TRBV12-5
ASRVGDRNQPQH
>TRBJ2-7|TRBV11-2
ASSLESGISYEQY
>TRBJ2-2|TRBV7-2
ASSLARHLGGMNTGELF
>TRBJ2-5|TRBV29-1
SVRLILGETQY
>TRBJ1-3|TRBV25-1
ATSTPRSGNTIY
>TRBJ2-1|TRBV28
ASSQTSGRQGGNEQF
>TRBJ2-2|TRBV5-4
ASSLVGAVNTGELF
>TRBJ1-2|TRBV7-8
ASSYNRGPGYGYT
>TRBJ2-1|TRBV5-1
ASSSGTSGRGNNEQF
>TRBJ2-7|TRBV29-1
SVGRIHASEQY
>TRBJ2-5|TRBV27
ASSLSRTSGTQQY
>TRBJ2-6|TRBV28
ASTLGQGAGANVLT
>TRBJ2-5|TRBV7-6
ASSLGLTQETQY
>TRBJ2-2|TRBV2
ASSGLQTGELF
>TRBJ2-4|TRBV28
ASSSPTPLAKNIQY
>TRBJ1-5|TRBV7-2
ASSLGTGALDDQPQH
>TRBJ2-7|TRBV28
ASSPPGRDEQY
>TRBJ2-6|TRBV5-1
ASSLVLSGANVLT
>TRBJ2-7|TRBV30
AWSQGRTSGRSYEQY
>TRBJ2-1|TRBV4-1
ASSQNRDSTYNEQF
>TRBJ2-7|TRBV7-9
ASSLEGRGLYEQY
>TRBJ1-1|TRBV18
ASSPAGNTEAF
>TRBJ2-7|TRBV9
ASSVGGGEGYEQY
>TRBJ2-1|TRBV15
ATSPRGTSGSMSQF
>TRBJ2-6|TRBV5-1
ASSFTGVQGANVLT
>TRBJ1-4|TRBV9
ASSPTGTNEKLF
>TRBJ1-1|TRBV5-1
ASSLTGAMNTEAF
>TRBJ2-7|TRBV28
ASEGTYEQY
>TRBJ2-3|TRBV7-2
ASSFKVGASTDTQY
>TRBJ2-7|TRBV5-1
ASSDKKRGTSYEQY
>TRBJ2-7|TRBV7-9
ASSLRQAPLEQY
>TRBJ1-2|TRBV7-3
ASSLTGTGFRGYT
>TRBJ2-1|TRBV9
ASSVLAGASYNEQF
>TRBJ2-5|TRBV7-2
ASSLGAAGVAQY
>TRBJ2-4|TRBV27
ASSFSFGKNIQY
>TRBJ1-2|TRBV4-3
ASSQEQGPYGYT
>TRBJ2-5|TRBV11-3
ASSLGGYTLEETQY
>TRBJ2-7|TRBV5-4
ASSRGLAGVGYEQY
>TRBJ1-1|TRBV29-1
SVFGGGQGRLNTEAF
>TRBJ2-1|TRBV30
AWTPSPTSGSLRYNEQF
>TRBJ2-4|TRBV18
ASSPEGQFIAKNIQY
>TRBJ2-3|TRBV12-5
ASGLVLAGGTDTQY
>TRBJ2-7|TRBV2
ASGDRGTYEQY
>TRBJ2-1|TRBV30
AWSRWGGSSYNEQF
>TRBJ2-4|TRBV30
AWGSSDRAIQY
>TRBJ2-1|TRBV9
ASSVAGEDRVANEQF
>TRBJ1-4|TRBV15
ATSRGQELF
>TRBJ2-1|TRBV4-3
ASSHGQGTLAGPVAQF
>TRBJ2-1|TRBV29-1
SVARTSGIAEQF
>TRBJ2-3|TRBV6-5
ASGFRAGTDTQY
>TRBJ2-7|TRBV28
ASRHHSGRISYEQY
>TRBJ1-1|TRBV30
AYGHQMNTEAF